This note documents a single TCR beta chain sequence. Its antigen remains unknown. Replicate sorted-subset PCRs were loaded with approximately 190 ng DNA, 31,000 or so T cell genomes. Profiled with immunoSEQ multiplex PCR; TCRdb holds only in-frame clones, not every one. The repertoire includes about 2 million clones, about 95% of them detected once, and roughly 0.13% sits in the top ten. V lost 2 bases and J lost 7, with 6 bases in between. The CDR3 spans 13 residues. Germline CDR1 reads MDHEN; CDR2 reads SYDVKM. The data derive from a study of shared clonotypes between healthy human individuals. Points from the study as a whole: On the whole, naive subsets had larger estimated richness than memory subsets had. Investigators expected sequencing depth to affect clonotype sharing among donors.

This clonotype originated in a young man in good health. Sequencing was carried out using naive CD4+ T cells sorted from blood. Subset specified: CD45RA+ positively selected. J is TRBJ1-6 and V is TRBV28; the D is unclear. For the CDR3, the DNA is TGTGCCAGCAGTTTAATAAAAAATTCACCCCTCCACTTT. This gives the protein CASSLIKNSPLHF.